In this sample, the clone carrying this TCR beta chain turned up many times. What it binds is not known. The sample comes from a study of Graves' ophthalmopathy and Graves' hyperthyroidism. RNA transcripts provided the template for amplifying TCR beta CDR3 regions. HTBI primers were employed in first-round RT-PCR, then a second-round multiplex PCR followed. TCRdb redid the calling of the multiplex PCR reads with MiXCR, one entry per CDR3 protein. The sample lists about 220,000 distinct CDR3 sequences, around a fifth seen once, with around 45% in the top ten. Germline V gene sequence: CDR1 DFQATT, CDR2 SNEGSKA (reference sequence). Trimming pared 3 bases from V and 1 base from J, leaving 6 bases between. There are 12 residues in the CDR3. The study's findings and limits: Using a 13-signature model, the authors split ophthalmopathy from stable hyperthyroidism, with under 90% sensitivity and 75% to 82% specificity.

Moderate-to-severe activity, CAS ≥3, NOSPECS ≥4 and a duration under 3 months were seen in donors with ophthalmopathy. Each diagnosis was determined on the basis of clinical symptoms, serum thyroxine, TRAb, thyroid ultrasound and orbital computed tomography. Material: peripheral blood. The sequence was obtained from a woman aged 50 to 60 with Graves' ophthalmopathy. The chain uses TRBV20-1 and TRBJ1-1; D not certain. CDR3 in DNA: TGCAGTGCTAGTTCGGGGAACACTGAAGCTTTCTTT. Protein sequence: CSASSGNTEAFF.